The 23 T cell receptor beta chains listed next were all sequenced from one sample in a study of cytotoxic CD8 clonotypes in ibrutinib-treated CLL (dated by TCRdb to about 2021). What the time point label conveys for this sample: 12 months on ibrutinib. The method was the immunoSEQ multiplex PCR assay. Not all clones reach the TCRdb copy of this immuneACCESS table, which keeps in-frame sequences only. Checked studies attribute under half of the gap to unresolved V genes and leave the rest unexplained. The sample records 80,000 to 95,000 clones, about 85% of which are singletons. The ten most abundant clones make up approximately 4.4% of the sample. This sample comprised PBMCs, obtained after 12 months of ibrutinib treatment. The receptors were gathered from a human donor with chronic lymphocytic leukemia.

V usage is TRBV7-9 and J usage is TRBJ1-1; D remains ambiguous. Germline values: CDR1 SEHNR, CDR2 FQNEAQ (reference sequence). This CDR3 is 14 amino acids long. The V and J ends lost 5 bases and 0 bases respectively, with 10 bases between them. CDR3 in amino acids: CASSRGSMNTEAFF. The CDR3 DNA reads TGTGCCAGCAGCCGAGGGAGCATGAACACTGAAGCTTTCTTT.

The rearrangement uses TRBV5-1 and TRBJ2-2; D possibly corresponds to TRBD1 (6 bases). This CDR3 contains 14 residues. Germline loops: CDR1 SGHRS, CDR2 YFSETQ. V was shortened by 4 bases and J by 6 bases, with 13 bases between the two germline ends. CDR3 amino acids: CASSPANRAGELFF. CDR3 coding DNA: TGCGCCAGCAGCCCCGCAAACAGGGCCGGGGAGCTGTTTTTT.

The chain recombines TRBV19 with TRBJ1-5, with D maybe TRBD1 (5 bases). CDR1 is LNHDA and CDR2 is SQIVND in the germline V gene (reference sequence). The CDR3 has 14 residues. V was pared by 3 bases and J by 4 bases, with 10 bases between. The CDR3: CASSILGPNQPQHF. In nucleotides, the CDR3 is TGTGCCAGTAGTATTTTGGGACCGAATCAGCCCCAGCATTTT.

The rearrangement uses TRBV28 and TRBJ1-1; the D is unclear. The CDR3 consists of 13 residues. Trimming cost V 6 bases and J 4 bases, with 12 bases left between them. Germline V gene data show CDR1 as MDHEN and CDR2 as SYDVKM. The CDR3 loop is CASSAPFGTEAFF. The CDR3 DNA follows: TGTGCCAGCAGCGCCCCCTTTGGCACTGAAGCTTTCTTT.

Comment on this clone: Other DNA sequences within the sample encode an identical CDR3. The rearrangement joins TRBV7-6 to TRBJ2-5; D uncertain. The V end was cut by 1 base, the J end by 5 bases, with 5 bases between. CDR3 length equals 12 residues. The germline gives CDR1 SGHVS, CDR2 FNYEAQ. In DNA, the CDR3 is TGTGCCAGCAGCTTAGGGGTCGAGACCCAGTACTTC. Amino acid sequence: CASSLGVETQYF.

This clone has more than one count but fewer than ten. CDR3 sequence reads: CASSLLPGPGYGYTF. For the CDR3, the DNA is TGCGCCAGCAGCTTGTTACCGGGGCCAGGCTATGGCTACACCTTC. V gene TRBV5-1 combines with J gene TRBJ1-2; weak D call: TRBD1 (5 bases). Looked up from germline, CDR1 is SGHRS and CDR2 is YFSETQ. Trimming took off 1 base at V and 4 bases at J, with 14 bases between the two ends. The CDR3 contains 15 residues.

The chain is built from TRBV7-9 and TRBJ2-2, with 7 bases matching TRBD1. With 5 bases clipped from V and 6 bases from J, the junction kept 12 bases outside the gene matches. The CDR3 sequence is 16 residues long. Germline V gives CDR1 SEHNR, CDR2 FQNEAQ (reference sequence). In nucleotides, the CDR3 is TGTGCCAGCAGCCCCACAGGGGTCAGGGGGTCCGGGGAGCTGTTTTTT. This codes for CASSPTGVRGSGELFF.

About this clone: This sample also contains other DNA sequences that code for the same CDR3. The V gene is TRBV20-1, the J gene TRBJ2-7, with a tentative D call TRBD2 (6 bases). V was shortened by 3 bases and J by 3 bases, with 6 bases between the two germline ends. Germline CDR1 and CDR2: DFQATT and SNEGSKA (reference sequence). The CDR3 extends over 11 amino acids. The CDR3 sequence: CSARGGYEQYF. The CDR3 DNA is TGCAGTGCTAGGGGGGGCTACGAGCAGTACTTC.

A word on this clone: An end of the junction does not agree with germline; a read error may underlie this. The chain recombines TRBV7-3 with TRBJ1-1; 7 bases align to TRBD1. Per the germline V gene, CDR1 is SGHTA and CDR2 is FQGTGA. The CDR3 loop spans 15 amino acids. The CDR3 protein is CASSQAEQGSTEAFF. Here the CDR3 DNA reads TGCGCCAGCAGCCAAGCGGAACAGGGGAGCACTGAAGCTTTCTTT.

The chain uses TRBV28 and TRBJ1-2; tentative D call: TRBD1 (5 bases). Trimming removed 6 bases from V and 7 bases from J, with 12 bases in between. The germline gives CDR1 MDHEN, CDR2 SYDVKM. There are 12 residues in the CDR3. As DNA, the CDR3 is TGTGCCAGCAGCCCCCTCGGGGGTGGCTACACCTTC. Its translation is CASSPLGGGYTF.

V is TRBV7-3 and J is TRBJ1-2; D perhaps matches TRBD1 (6 bases). In germline, CDR1 is SGHTA, CDR2 FQGTGA. V lost 5 bases and J lost 6, with 19 bases in between. The CDR3 is 15 amino acids. CDR3 amino acids: CASSRRGRGIDGYTF. CDR3 nucleotide sequence: TGTGCCAGCAGCCGAAGGGGCAGGGGAATAGATGGCTACACCTTC. Using reference TRBV7-3 and TRBJ1-2 for the parts outside the CDR3, the full variable domain is GAGVSQTPSNKVTEKGKYVELRCDPISGHTALYWYRQSLGQGPEFLIYFQGTGAADDSGLPNDRFFAVRPEGSVSTLKIQRTERGDSAVYLCASSRRGRGIDGYTFGSGTRLTVV.

J is TRBJ2-2 and V is TRBV13; D gene unclear. Deletions cut 0 bases from V and 3 bases from J, with 2 bases between. CDR3 length equals 13 residues. In germline, CDR1 is PRHDT, CDR2 FYEKMQ (reference sequence). The CDR3 region has the DNA TGTGCCAGCAGCTTAGGCCACACCGGGGAGCTGTTTTTT. Amino acid sequence: CASSLGHTGELFF.

This chain links TRBV5-6 with TRBJ1-5, with no clear D. Germline CDR1 reads SGHDT; CDR2 reads YYEEEE. Trimming removed 1 base from V and 1 base from J, with 15 bases in between. This CDR3 has 17 residues. CDR3 DNA: TGTGCCAGCAGCTTGTTCTCCGGGGTTTGGAGCAATCAGCCCCAGCATTTT. Translated: CASSLFSGVWSNQPQHF.

The V and J genes are TRBV5-1 and TRBJ2-5; D unresolved. V lost 0 bases and J 5 bases, leaving 8 bases between the germline ends. Germline CDR1 reads SGHRS; CDR2 reads YFSETQ. This CDR3 region has 13 residues. CDR3 sequence reads: CASSLGFGETQYF. As DNA, the CDR3 is TGCGCCAGCAGCTTGGGTTTCGGGGAGACCCAGTACTTC.

This clone has a count of ten or more. The chain is built from TRBV2 and TRBJ2-2; D is possibly TRBD1 (6 bases). Trimming removed 10 bases at V and 0 bases at J, with 12 bases between. This CDR3 has 14 amino acids. CDR1 is SNHLY, CDR2 FYNNEI, per germline. The CDR3 DNA is TGTGCCACCCAGGACAGCGCGAACACCGGGGAGCTGTTTTTT. Protein product: CATQDSANTGELFF.

V usage is TRBV5-1 and J usage is TRBJ2-3, with unresolved D. CDR3 length: 15 residues. The germline V gene has CDR1 SGHRS and CDR2 YFSETQ. The V and J ends lost 0 bases and 2 bases respectively, with 10 bases between them. The CDR3 region has the DNA TGCGCCAGCAGCTTGGGAGCCCTAGTCACAGATACGCAGTATTTT. It translates to CASSLGALVTDTQYF.

The chain is built from TRBV7-3 and TRBJ2-2; D gene ambiguous. The germline gives CDR1 SGHTA, CDR2 FQGTGA. V was shortened by 2 bases and J by 6 bases, with 13 bases between the two germline ends. The CDR3 is 15 residues long. CDR3: CASSLRMVGAGELFF. CDR3 coding DNA: TGTGCCAGCAGCTTACGCATGGTCGGCGCCGGGGAGCTGTTTTTT. Drawing the rest from reference TRBV7-3 and TRBJ2-2, the complete variable domain is GAGVSQTPSNKVTEKGKYVELRCDPISGHTALYWYRQSLGQGPEFLIYFQGTGAADDSGLPNDRFFAVRPEGSVSTLKIQRTERGDSAVYLCASSLRMVGAGELFFGEGSRLTVL.

V is TRBV10-3 and J is TRBJ1-2, with D possibly being TRBD1 (5 bases). The CDR3 consists of 14 residues. Trimming stripped 10 bases from V and 8 bases from J, with 23 bases between. The germline V gene has CDR1 ENHRY and CDR2 SYGVKD. CDR3 in amino acids: CATGGMGVLRGYTF. The CDR3 nucleotides are TGTGCCACGGGCGGCATGGGGGTGCTAAGAGGCTACACCTTC.

This rearrangement joins TRBV28 to TRBJ1-1; TRBD1 agrees at 8 bases. The CDR3 has 14 residues. V lost 5 bases to trimming and J lost 10 bases; unmatched junction nucleotides: 12. Looked up from germline, CDR1 is MDHEN and CDR2 is SYDVKM. CDR3 nucleotides: TGTGCCAGCAGTCCCTCAGGGGGCGCGTTAGGAGCTTTCTTT. This codes for CASSPSGGALGAFF.

This chain uses TRBV9 with TRBJ1-3, with a weak D call TRBD1 (5 bases). CDR3 size: 15 residues. Germline CDR1 reads SGDLS; CDR2 reads YYNGEE. The V and J ends lost 5 bases and 0 bases respectively, with 12 bases between them. CDR3 sequence reads: CASSVGAASGNTIYF. As DNA, the CDR3 is TGTGCCAGCAGTGTCGGGGCAGCCTCTGGAAACACCATATATTTT.

The chain is built from TRBV6-6 and TRBJ1-2; D is undetermined. The CDR3 loop spans 14 amino acids. V was pared by 6 bases and J by 10 bases, with 21 bases between. Germline CDR1 and CDR2: MNHNY and SVGAGI (reference sequence). The CDR3 here is CASRTWAGPNDYTF. In DNA, the CDR3 is TGTGCCAGCAGAACCTGGGCCGGCCCTAATGACTACACCTTC.

This clone has just a few counts. This chain joins TRBV18 and TRBJ2-2; TRBD2 matches 9 bases. The germline CDR1 and CDR2 sequences are KGHSH and LQKENI. The junction had 8 bases not matched to a gene; V was cut back by 3 bases and J by 6 bases. This CDR3 is 16 amino acids long. The CDR3, as DNA: TGTGCCAGCTCACCTCCGGGACTAGCAAAAGCCGGGGAGCTGTTTTTT. It yields the protein CASSPPGLAKAGELFF. The full variable domain, in which reference TRBV18 and TRBJ2-2 provide the parts outside the CDR3, is NAGVMQNPRHLVRRRGQEARLRCSPMKGHSHVYWYRQLPEEGLKFMVYLQKENIIDESGMPKERFSAEFPKEGPSILRIQQVVRGDSAAYFCASSPPGLAKAGELFFGEGSRLTVL.

The rearrangement joins TRBV27 to TRBJ2-7, with D possibly TRBD1 on 6 matching bases. This CDR3 comprises 14 residues. Trimming took 4 bases from V and 4 from J, leaving 14 bases between them. Germline-derived CDR1 and CDR2 are MNHEY and SMNVEV (reference sequence). CDR3 protein: CASSSGQNVYEQYF. The CDR3, as DNA: TGTGCCAGCAGTTCAGGACAGAACGTTTACGAGCAGTACTTC.